The following is a TCR beta chain sequence with its context. It lacks a known antigen. No base quality information exists; no much larger clone differs at one position. This sample stems from a study of naive and memory T cell subsets listed by TCRdb under 2017. As for the study more broadly: Sorted naive and memory T cell subsets from peripheral blood were analyzed in the study using a UMI-based, open-source pipeline for TCR alpha and beta sequencing. IgG serology results and the functional CMV T cell responses were in complete agreement. RNA was DNase-treated and reverse transcribed with TCR constant-region primers, mostly using SuperScript III.

Library preparation employed UMI-ligation and nested PCR. The beta constant-region primer was an equimolar mix of two oligonucleotides covering both TRBC1 and TRBC2. The ligated cDNA went through four rounds of PCR with nested alpha and beta constant-region primers together with the SP2 primer. T4 RNA ligase 1 ligated a single-stranded oligonucleotide carrying the SP2 primer and a 12-nucleotide UMI to the cDNA 3' end. The ligation reaction was kept at 16 degrees C for about 19-25 hours. PCR2 was typically run as a SYBR Green qPCR and stopped at a predetermined threshold to prevent over-amplification. Every purification after the first one was done using Agencourt AMPure XP magnetic beads. Library amounts were measured by Qubit and library quality was assessed on a TapeStation, where the main peak was expected at around 650 bp. Pooled libraries were sequenced on an Illumina MiSeq using v2 2x251 paired-end kits, and typically about 0.95-2.3 million reads were obtained per sample. Each sample's library went into the pool at 4 to 4.5 nM, and roughly 5-7.5% PhiX was added to help with cluster recognition. The paper's data handling went like this. V and J genes were assigned to Demultiplexor-processed FASTQ reads by Decombinator through tag matching, with a single base-pair mismatch being allowed. UMIs were used by Collapsinator to correct both sequencing errors and frequency errors arising from PCR heterogeneity. CDR3Translator translated TCRs and extracted CDR3s from the conserved cysteine to the FGXG phenylalanine, flagging non-productive sequences. Gini, Shannon entropy and inverse Simpson indices were calculated on repertoires subsampled to equal numbers of UMI-defined TCRs. Clonotype abundance distributions were fitted to a power law by maximum likelihood within the linear range. On one naive CD8 sample, the pipeline and MIGEC gave similar UMI counts, unique TCR numbers and clonal distributions. One analysis removed from the naive repertoire any naive TCRs that were also found in any memory subset from the same donor. A set of 7,322 CMV-associated CDR3 sequences, compiled from VDJdb and a published dataset, was used to search the repertoires. The public reads were reanalyzed by TCRdb: fastp trimming at Q25, MiXCR alignment, in-frame beta chains only. All rows with the same CDR3 protein become a single entry with the most common DNA and genes. What appears here as the V and J calls and clone size reflects TCRdb's work, not the paper's. In all, the sample holds roughly 83,000 distinct CDR3 sequences, and around 10% of those were seen once. Of the sample, just over 0.13% falls within the top ten clones.

Separate amplification of TCR alpha and beta chain libraries was performed from the second PCR step onward. CMV status of each donor was established by measuring IFNgamma production from CD4+ T cells after fresh PBMCs were stimulated overnight with CMV viral lysate. CD4 T cells were positively selected with Miltenyi beads, followed by positive selection of CD8 T cells from the CD4-negative fraction. Cells were stained for CD3, CD4, CD8, CD45RA, CD27 and a live/dead dye and were sorted on a BD Aria II into four subsets based on CD45RA and CD27. A few healthy volunteers provided blood, and each donor's sample was split into CD4 and CD8 T cells and then further divided into four differentiation subsets. About 110 ml of peripheral blood was drawn per donor, and PBMC were isolated by Ficoll-Paque PLUS density-gradient centrifugation. Sorted cells were lysed in RLT buffer, after which RNA was extracted using a Qiagen RNeasy kit and stored at -80 degrees C.

V ends up 2 bases short and J 0 bases short, with an unmatched junction base count of 13. In the germline V gene, CDR1 corresponds to KGHSH and CDR2 to LQKENI. The CDR3 measures 21 amino acids from cysteine to phenylalanine. Of all the DNA, just the CDR3 is kept, 63 bases in frame from base 1. What the authors observed across the whole study: After error correction, only a single occurrence was seen for over 85% of naive TCR sequences, so much steeper abundance distributions were produced than in memory subsets. Clonotypes were defined as single alpha or beta chain sequences, not paired alpha/beta receptors. A power law was followed by TCR abundance, with an exponent that differed between naive and memory subsets but was consistent across the three individuals. A few larger clonotypes were present in naive repertoires, particularly the CD8 repertoires, and these clonotypes were possibly memory cells re-expressing CD45RA. The repertoire findings for the naive and memory subsets could not be validated against a ground truth because none was available. Gini index rose and Shannon and inverse Simpson diversity fell from naive through CM, EM and EMRA in both CD4 and CD8 cells. RNA-based TCR counts may be affected by expression changes linked to T cell activation and differentiation.

The chain is made from TRBV18 and TRBJ2-6; TRBD1 lines up with 10 middle nucleotides. The sample taken for sequencing was naive CD4+ T cells from blood. Interpreted using the paper, the cell subset or site label stands for: naive T cells, CD45RA high CD27+. This clonotype was obtained from a human donor in good health. In nucleotides, the sequence is TGTGCCAGCTCACCATACATCCGGGACAGGGGAGGCACCTCTGGGGCCAACGTCCTGACTTTC. Translated, this gives CASSPYIRDRGGTSGANVLTF.